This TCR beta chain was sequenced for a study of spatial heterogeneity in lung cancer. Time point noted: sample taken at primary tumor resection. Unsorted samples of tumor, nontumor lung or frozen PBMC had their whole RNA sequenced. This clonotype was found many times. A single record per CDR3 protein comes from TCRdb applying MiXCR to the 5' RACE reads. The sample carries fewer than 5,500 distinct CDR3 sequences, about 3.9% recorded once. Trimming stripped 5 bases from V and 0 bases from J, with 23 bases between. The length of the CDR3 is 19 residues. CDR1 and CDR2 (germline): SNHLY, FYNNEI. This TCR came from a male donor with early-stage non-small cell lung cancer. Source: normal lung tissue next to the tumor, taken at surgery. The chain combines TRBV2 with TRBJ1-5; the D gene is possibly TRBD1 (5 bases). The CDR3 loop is CASSQRWTRGPGSNQPQHF. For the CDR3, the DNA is TGTGCCAGCAGTCAGAGGTGGACAAGGGGACCGGGTAGCAATCAGCCCCAGCATTTT.